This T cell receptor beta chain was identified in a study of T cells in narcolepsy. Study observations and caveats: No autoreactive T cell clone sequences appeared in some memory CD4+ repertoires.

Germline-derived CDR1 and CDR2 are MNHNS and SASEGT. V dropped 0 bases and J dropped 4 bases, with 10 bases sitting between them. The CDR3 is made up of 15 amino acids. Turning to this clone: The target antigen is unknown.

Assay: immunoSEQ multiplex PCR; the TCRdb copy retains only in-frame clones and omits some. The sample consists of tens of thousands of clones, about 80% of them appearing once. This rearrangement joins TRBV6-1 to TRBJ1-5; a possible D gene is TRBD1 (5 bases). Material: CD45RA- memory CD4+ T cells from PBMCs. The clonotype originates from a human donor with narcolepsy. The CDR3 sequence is CASSEALGGNQPQHF. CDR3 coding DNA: TGTGCCAGCAGTGAAGCGCTCGGGGGAAATCAGCCCCAGCATTTT.